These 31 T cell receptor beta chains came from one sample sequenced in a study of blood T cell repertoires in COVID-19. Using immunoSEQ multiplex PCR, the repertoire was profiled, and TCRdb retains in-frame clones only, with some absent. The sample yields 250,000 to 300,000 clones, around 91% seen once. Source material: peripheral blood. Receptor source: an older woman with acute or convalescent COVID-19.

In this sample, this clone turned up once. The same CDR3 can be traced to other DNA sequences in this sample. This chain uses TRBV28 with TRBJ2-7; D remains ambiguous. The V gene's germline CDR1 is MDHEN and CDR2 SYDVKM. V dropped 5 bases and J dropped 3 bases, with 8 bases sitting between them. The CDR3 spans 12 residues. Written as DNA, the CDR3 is TGTGCCAGCAGTCCCCTCGGCTACGAGCAGTACTTC. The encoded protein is CASSPLGYEQYF.

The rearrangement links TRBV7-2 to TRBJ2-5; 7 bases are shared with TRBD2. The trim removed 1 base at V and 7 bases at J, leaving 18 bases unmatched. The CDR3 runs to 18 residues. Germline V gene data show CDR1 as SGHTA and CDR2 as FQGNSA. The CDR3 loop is CASSLVGVRASGPWTQYF. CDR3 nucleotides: TGTGCCAGCAGCTTAGTCGGCGTGAGGGCTAGCGGCCCCTGGACCCAGTACTTC.

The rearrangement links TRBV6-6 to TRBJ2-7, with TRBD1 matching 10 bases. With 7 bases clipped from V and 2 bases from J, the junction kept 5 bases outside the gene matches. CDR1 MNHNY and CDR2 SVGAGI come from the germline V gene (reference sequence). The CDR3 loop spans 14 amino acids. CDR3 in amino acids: CASTPGQGPYEQYF. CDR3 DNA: TGTGCCAGCACTCCGGGACAGGGGCCCTACGAGCAGTACTTC.

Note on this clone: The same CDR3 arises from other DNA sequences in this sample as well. CDR3 DNA: TGTGCCAGCTCACCACAGGGGGCGGACACTGAAGCTTTCTTT. Translating gives CASSPQGADTEAFF. The chain is built from TRBV18 and TRBJ1-1; TRBD1 aligns across 7 bases. The length of the CDR3 is 14 residues. With V trimmed by 1 base and J by 3 bases, 2 bases remained unmatched. CDR1 is KGHSH and CDR2 is LQKENI in the germline V gene.

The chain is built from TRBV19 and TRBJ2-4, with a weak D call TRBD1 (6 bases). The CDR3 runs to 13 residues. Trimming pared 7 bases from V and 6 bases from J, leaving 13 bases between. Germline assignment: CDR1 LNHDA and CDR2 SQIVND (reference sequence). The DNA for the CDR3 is TGTGCCAGTACCCCAGGGGTCCGAAACATTCAGTACTTC. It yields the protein CASTPGVRNIQYF.

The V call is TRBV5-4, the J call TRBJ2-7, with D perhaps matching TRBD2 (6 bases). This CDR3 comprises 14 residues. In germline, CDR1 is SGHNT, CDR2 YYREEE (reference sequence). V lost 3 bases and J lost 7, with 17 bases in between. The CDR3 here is CASSSGLPVGEQYF. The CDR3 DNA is TGTGCCAGCAGCTCGGGACTCCCAGTCGGGGAGCAGTACTTC.

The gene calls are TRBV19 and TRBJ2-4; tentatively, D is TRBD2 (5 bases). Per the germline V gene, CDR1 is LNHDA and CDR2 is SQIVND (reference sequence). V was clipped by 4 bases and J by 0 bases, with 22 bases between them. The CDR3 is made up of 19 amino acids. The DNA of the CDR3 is TGTGCCAGTAGTACGGACTGGGATGCGGTCTCTTTAGCCAAAAACATTCAGTACTTC. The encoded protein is CASSTDWDAVSLAKNIQYF.

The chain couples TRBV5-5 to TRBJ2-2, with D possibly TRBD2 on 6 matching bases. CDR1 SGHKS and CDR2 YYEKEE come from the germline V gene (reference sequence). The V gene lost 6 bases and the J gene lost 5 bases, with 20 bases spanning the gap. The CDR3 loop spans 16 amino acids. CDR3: CASNLGGAFFTGELFF. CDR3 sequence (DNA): TGTGCCAGCAACCTGGGCGGGGCGTTTTTTACCGGGGAGCTGTTTTTT.

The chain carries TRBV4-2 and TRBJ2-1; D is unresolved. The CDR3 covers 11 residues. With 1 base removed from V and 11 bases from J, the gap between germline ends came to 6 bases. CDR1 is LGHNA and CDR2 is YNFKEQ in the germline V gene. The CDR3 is CASSQGVKQFF. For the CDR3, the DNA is TGTGCCAGCAGCCAAGGAGTCAAGCAGTTCTTC.

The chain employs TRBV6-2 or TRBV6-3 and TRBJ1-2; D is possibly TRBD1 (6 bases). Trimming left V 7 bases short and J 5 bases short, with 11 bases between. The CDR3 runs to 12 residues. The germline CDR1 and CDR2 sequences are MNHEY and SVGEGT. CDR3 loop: CASTPTGYGYTF. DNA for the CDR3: TGTGCCAGCACCCCAACAGGGTATGGCTACACCTTC.

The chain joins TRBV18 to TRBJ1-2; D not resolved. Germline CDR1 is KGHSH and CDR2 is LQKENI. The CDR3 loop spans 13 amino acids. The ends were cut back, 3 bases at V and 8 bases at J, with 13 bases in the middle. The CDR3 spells CASSPNGRLGYTF. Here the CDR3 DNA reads TGTGCCAGCTCACCTAACGGAAGACTCGGCTACACCTTC.

For the CDR3, the DNA is TGTGCCATCTATAATCCTAACTATGGCTACACCTTC. This gives the protein CAIYNPNYGYTF. The chain joins TRBV10-3 to TRBJ1-2; no clear D gene. The germline V gene encodes CDR1 ENHRY and CDR2 SYGVKD. This CDR3 is built from 12 residues. V shed 8 bases and J shed 0 bases, with 7 bases lying between them.

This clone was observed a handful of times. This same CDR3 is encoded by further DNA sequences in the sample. DNA for the CDR3: TGTGCCAGCAGCCCGACTGTGAACACCGGGGAGCTGTTTTTT. Translated: CASSPTVNTGELFF. V is TRBV7-3 and J is TRBJ2-2; no clear D. The V end lost 5 bases, the J end lost 1 base, and 8 bases lay between the germline ends. The CDR3 is 14 residues long. CDR1 and CDR2 (germline): SGHTA, FQGTGA.

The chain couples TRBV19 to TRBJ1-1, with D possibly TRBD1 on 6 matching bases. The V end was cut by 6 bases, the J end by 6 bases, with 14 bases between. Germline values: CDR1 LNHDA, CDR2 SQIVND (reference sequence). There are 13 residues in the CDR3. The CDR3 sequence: CASSNPGQSEAFF. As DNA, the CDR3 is TGTGCCAGTAGCAACCCGGGACAATCTGAAGCTTTCTTT.

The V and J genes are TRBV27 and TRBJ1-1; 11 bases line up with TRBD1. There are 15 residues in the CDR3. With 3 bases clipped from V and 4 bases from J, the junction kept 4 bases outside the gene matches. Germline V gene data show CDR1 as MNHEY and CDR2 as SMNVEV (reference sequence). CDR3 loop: CASSLEGTGGTEAFF. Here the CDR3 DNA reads TGTGCCAGCAGTTTGGAGGGGACAGGGGGCACTGAAGCTTTCTTT.

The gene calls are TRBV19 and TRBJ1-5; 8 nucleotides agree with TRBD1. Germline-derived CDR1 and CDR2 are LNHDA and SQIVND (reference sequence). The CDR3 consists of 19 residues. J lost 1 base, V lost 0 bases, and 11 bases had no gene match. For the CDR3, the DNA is TGTGCCAGTAGTATAGAAAGGAGGCAGGGGGCGAAGAGCAATCAGCCCCAGCATTTT. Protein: CASSIERRQGAKSNQPQHF.

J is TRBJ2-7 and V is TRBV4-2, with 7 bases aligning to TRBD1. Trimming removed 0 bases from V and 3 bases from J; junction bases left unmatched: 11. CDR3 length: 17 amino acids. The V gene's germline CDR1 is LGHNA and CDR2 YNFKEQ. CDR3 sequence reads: CASSQDLPRTGHYEQYF. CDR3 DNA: TGTGCCAGCAGCCAAGATCTCCCCAGGACAGGCCACTACGAGCAGTACTTC.

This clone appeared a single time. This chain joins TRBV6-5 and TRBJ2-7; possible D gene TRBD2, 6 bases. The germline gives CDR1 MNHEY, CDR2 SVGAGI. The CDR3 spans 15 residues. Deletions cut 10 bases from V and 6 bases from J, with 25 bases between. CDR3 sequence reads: CAKPPIRDSSSEQYF. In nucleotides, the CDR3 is TGTGCCAAGCCTCCAATCCGGGACTCCTCTTCCGAGCAGTACTTC.

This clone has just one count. The CDR3 spells CASSLGQGHEQYF. DNA for the CDR3: TGTGCCAGCAGCTTGGGACAGGGCCACGAGCAGTACTTC. The chain carries TRBV7-9 and TRBJ2-7, with 9 bases fitting TRBD1. V shed 3 bases and J 5 bases; nucleotides not matched to a gene: 2. Germline CDR1 SEHNR, CDR2 FQNEAQ (reference sequence). The CDR3 has 13 residues.

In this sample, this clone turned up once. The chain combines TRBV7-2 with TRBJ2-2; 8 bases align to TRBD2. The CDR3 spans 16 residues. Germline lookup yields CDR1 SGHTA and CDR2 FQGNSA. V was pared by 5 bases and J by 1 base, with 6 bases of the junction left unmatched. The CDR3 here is CASSQRLAQNTGELFF. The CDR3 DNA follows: TGTGCCAGCAGCCAGCGACTAGCGCAGAACACCGGGGAGCTGTTTTTT.

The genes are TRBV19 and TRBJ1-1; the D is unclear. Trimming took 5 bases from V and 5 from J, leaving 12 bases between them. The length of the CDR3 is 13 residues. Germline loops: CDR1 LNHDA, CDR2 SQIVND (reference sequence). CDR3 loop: CASSEQAGTEAFF. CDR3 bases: TGTGCCAGTAGTGAGCAGGCTGGGACTGAAGCTTTCTTT.

CDR3 residues: CASSVGGVHNSPLHF. For the CDR3, the DNA is TGTGCCAGCAGCGTAGGCGGGGTGCATAATTCACCCCTCCACTTT. The chain combines TRBV9 with TRBJ1-6; D not resolved. Trimming removed 0 bases from V and 5 bases from J, with 9 bases in between. There are 15 residues in the CDR3. The germline CDR1 and CDR2 sequences are SGDLS and YYNGEE.

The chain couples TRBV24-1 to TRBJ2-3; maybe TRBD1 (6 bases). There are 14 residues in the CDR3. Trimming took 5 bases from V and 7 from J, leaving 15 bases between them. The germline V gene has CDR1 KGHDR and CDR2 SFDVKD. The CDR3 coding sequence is TGTGCCACCAGTGGGGGGCAAGTTGCTCATACGCAGTATTTT. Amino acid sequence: CATSGGQVAHTQYF.

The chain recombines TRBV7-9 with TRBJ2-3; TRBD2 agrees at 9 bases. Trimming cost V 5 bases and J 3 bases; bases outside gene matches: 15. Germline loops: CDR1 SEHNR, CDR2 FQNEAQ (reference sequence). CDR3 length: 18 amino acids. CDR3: CASSRRKQAGGGTDTQYF. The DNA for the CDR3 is TGTGCCAGCAGCCGCCGAAAACAAGCGGGAGGAGGGACAGATACGCAGTATTTT.

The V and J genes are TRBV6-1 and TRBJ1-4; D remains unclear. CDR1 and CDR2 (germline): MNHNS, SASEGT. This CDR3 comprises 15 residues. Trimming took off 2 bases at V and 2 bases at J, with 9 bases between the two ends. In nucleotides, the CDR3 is TGTGCCAGCAGTGAACTTAGCGGCACTAATGAAAAACTGTTTTTT. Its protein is CASSELSGTNEKLFF.

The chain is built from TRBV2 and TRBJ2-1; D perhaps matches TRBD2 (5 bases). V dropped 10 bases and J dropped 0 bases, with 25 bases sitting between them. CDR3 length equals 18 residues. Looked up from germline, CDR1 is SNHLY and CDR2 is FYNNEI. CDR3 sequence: CATSPLLSVEASYNEQFF. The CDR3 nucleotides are TGTGCCACCAGCCCCCTTCTTAGCGTTGAAGCCTCCTACAATGAGCAGTTCTTC.

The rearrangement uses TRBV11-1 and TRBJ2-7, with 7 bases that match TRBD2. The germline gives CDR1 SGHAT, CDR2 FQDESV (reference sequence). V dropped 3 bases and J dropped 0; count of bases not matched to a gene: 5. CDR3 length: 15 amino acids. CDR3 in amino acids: CASSFGGVSSYEQYF. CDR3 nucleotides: TGTGCCAGCAGCTTTGGGGGGGTAAGCTCCTACGAGCAGTACTTC.

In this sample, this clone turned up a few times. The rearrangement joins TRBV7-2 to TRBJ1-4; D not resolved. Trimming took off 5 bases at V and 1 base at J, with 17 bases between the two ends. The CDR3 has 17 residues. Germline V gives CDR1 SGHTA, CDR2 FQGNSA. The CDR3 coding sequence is TGTGCCAGCAGCCAGTCGCGTGGGCGGGGAACTAATGAAAAACTGTTTTTT. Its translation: CASSQSRGRGTNEKLFF. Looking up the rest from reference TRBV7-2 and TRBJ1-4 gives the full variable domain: GAGVSQSPSNKVTEKGKDVELRCDPISGHTALYWYRQSLGQGLEFLIYFQGNSAPDKSGLPSDRFSAERTGGSVSTLTIQRTQQEDSAVYLCASSQSRGRGTNEKLFFGSGTQLSVL.

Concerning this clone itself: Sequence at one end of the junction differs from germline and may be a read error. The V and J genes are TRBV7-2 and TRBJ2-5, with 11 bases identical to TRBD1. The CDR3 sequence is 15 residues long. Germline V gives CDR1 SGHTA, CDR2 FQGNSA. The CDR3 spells CAGSWGQGGLETQYF. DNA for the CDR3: TGTGCCGGCAGCTGGGGACAGGGGGGTTTGGAGACCCAGTACTTC.

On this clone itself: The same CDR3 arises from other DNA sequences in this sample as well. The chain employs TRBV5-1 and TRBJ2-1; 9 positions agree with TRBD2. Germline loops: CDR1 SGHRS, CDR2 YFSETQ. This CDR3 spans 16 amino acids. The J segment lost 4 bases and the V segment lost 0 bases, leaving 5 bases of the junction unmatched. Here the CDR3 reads CASSLGGLAGYNEQFF. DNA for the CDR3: TGCGCCAGCAGCTTGGGGGGCCTAGCGGGATACAATGAGCAGTTCTTC.

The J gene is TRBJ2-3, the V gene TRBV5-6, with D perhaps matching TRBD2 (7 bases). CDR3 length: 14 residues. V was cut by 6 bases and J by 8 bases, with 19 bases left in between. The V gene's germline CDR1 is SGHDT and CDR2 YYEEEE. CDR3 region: CASIQGGGASTQYF. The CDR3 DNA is TGTGCCAGCATCCAGGGAGGGGGGGCTTCTACGCAGTATTTT.